Below are 25 T cell receptor beta chains sequenced from a single sample in a study of cytomegalovirus exposure and HLA in healthy donors. Clones were read by immunoSEQ multiplex PCR, and TCRdb kept only the in-frame ones, dropping some. There are over 200,000 clones in the sample; roughly 83% occur only once, and more than 12% lies in the top ten. The sequencing input was PBMCs. The origin of the receptors is a woman younger than 45 in good health and CMV-seropositive.

This clone was recorded only once. This rearrangement joins TRBV19 to TRBJ1-1, with a weak D call TRBD1 (6 bases). Trimming removed 5 bases from V and 3 bases from J, with 16 bases in between. The length of the CDR3 is 15 residues. Germline assignment: CDR1 LNHDA and CDR2 SQIVND (reference sequence). Written as DNA, the CDR3 is TGTGCCAGTAGTGAACGGCCGGAGGGGGACACTGAAGCTTTCTTT. Translated, it gives CASSERPEGDTEAFF.

The gene calls are TRBV5-1 and TRBJ2-1; 10 bases align to TRBD2. CDR3 size: 17 residues. V was pared by 1 base and J by 1 base, with 5 bases of the junction left unmatched. Germline V gives CDR1 SGHRS, CDR2 YFSETQ. CDR3 DNA sequence: TGCGCCAGCAGCTTGATGGGACTAGCGAATTCCTACAATGAGCAGTTCTTC. Translated, it gives CASSLMGLANSYNEQFF.

This chain joins TRBV7-2 and TRBJ1-2; D uncertain. Germline-derived CDR1 and CDR2 are SGHTA and FQGNSA. V lost 5 bases and J lost 4, with 17 bases in between. This CDR3 is built from 15 residues. CDR3: CASSPTEFRVYGYTF. In DNA, the CDR3 is TGTGCCAGCAGCCCCACCGAGTTTCGGGTCTATGGCTACACCTTC.

This clone has only a few counts. The chain employs TRBV7-6 and TRBJ1-2; no clear D. The CDR3 runs 13 residues. Germline lookup yields CDR1 SGHVS and CDR2 FNYEAQ. V shed 3 bases and J shed 8 bases, with 13 bases lying between them. The CDR3 DNA is TGTGCCAGCAGCTTTGACGGCGCGGGCGGCTACACCTTC. Translation gives CASSFDGAGGYTF.

The gene calls are TRBV5-1 and TRBJ2-5, with 7 bases identical to TRBD1. The V segment lost 2 bases and the J segment 4 bases; nucleotides outside the gene matches: 8. CDR1 is SGHRS and CDR2 is YFSETQ in the germline V gene. The CDR3 has 15 residues. The CDR3 here is CASSFEFRGLETQYF. In nucleotides, the CDR3 is TGCGCCAGCAGCTTTGAGTTTAGGGGGCTAGAGACCCAGTACTTC.

About this clone: A read error may produce the germline difference seen at one junction end. This chain connects TRBV7-9 to TRBJ2-7; either TRBD1 or TRBD2 may fit D (5 bases each). This CDR3 has 14 residues. Germline CDR1 is SEHNR and CDR2 is FQNEAQ (reference sequence). CDR3 protein: CASSLAGTDYEQYF. In DNA, the CDR3 is TGTGCCAGCAGCCTAGCCGGGACGGACTACGAGCAGTACTTC.

The chain combines TRBV10-1 with TRBJ2-7; D may match TRBD1 or TRBD2 (5 bases each). Trimming removed 2 bases at V and 1 base at J, with 12 bases between. Germline CDR1 and CDR2: WNHNN and SYGVQD (reference sequence). CDR3 size: 15 residues. CDR3 sequence: CASSEGGPRSYEQYF. Here the CDR3 DNA reads TGCGCCAGCAGTGAGGGGGGACCGAGATCCTACGAGCAGTACTTC.

CDR3 in amino acids: CASSEGGRETQYF. The CDR3 region has the DNA TGCGCCAGCAGTGAGGGAGGGAGGGAAACCCAGTACTTC. This rearrangement joins TRBV10-1 to TRBJ2-5; 7 bases agree with TRBD2. Per the germline V gene, CDR1 is WNHNN and CDR2 is SYGVQD (reference sequence). The CDR3 is 13 residues long. V gave up 2 bases and J gave up 8 bases; unmatched junction bases: 5.

The chain has TRBV7-2 and TRBJ1-2; D gene unclear. This CDR3 region has 14 residues. Trimming shortened V by 8 bases and J by 3 bases, and 16 bases separated the two germline ends. Germline V gene data show CDR1 as SGHTA and CDR2 as FQGNSA. The CDR3, as DNA: TGTGCCAGCGGCCGCATGGGAGTGGACTATGGCTACACCTTC. Residues: CASGRMGVDYGYTF. The full variable domain, completed using reference TRBV7-2 and TRBJ1-2, is GAGVSQSPSNKVTEKGKDVELRCDPISGHTALYWYRQSLGQGLEFLIYFQGNSAPDKSGLPSDRFSAERTGGSVSTLTIQRTQQEDSAVYLCASGRMGVDYGYTFGSGTRLTVV.

The V and J genes are TRBV9 and TRBJ2-1; tentatively, D is TRBD1 (5 bases). The CDR3 runs 14 residues. V shed 3 bases and J shed 2 bases, with 9 bases lying between them. The V gene's germline CDR1 is SGDLS and CDR2 YYNGEE. The DNA of the CDR3 is TGTGCCAGCAGCGGACAGAATGCCTACAATGAGCAGTTCTTC. Protein product: CASSGQNAYNEQFF.

The gene calls are TRBV7-2 and TRBJ1-2; 7 bases align to TRBD1. The CDR3 covers 15 residues. V lost 3 bases, J lost 4 bases, and 8 bases stayed unmatched. The germline gives CDR1 SGHTA, CDR2 FQGNSA. As DNA, the CDR3 is TGTGCCAGCAGCTTCGACAGGGATTTTACCTATGGCTACACCTTC. Protein: CASSFDRDFTYGYTF.

The V gene is TRBV18, the J gene TRBJ2-3, with D maybe TRBD1 (6 bases). Germline V lookup: CDR1 KGHSH, CDR2 LQKENI. V shed 8 bases and J shed 0 bases, with 18 bases lying between them. The CDR3 sequence is 16 residues long. CDR3 sequence reads: CASVLTGTPSTDTQYF. The CDR3 bases are TGTGCCAGCGTACTAACCGGGACACCTAGCACAGATACGCAGTATTTT. Full variable domain (remainder filled in from reference TRBV18 and TRBJ2-3): NAGVMQNPRHLVRRRGQEARLRCSPMKGHSHVYWYRQLPEEGLKFMVYLQKENIIDESGMPKERFSAEFPKEGPSILRIQQVVRGDSAAYFCASVLTGTPSTDTQYFGPGTRLTVL.

This clone has just a few counts. The V and J genes are TRBV12-5 and TRBJ2-2; 12 nucleotides align to TRBD2. The CDR3 sequence is 20 residues long. Germline V gene data show CDR1 as LGHNT and CDR2 as FRNRAP. The V and J ends lost 2 bases and 0 bases, in that order; junction bases with no gene match: 10. The CDR3 reads CASGLTRGLAGLTNTGELFF. CDR3 in DNA: TGTGCTAGTGGTTTGACACGAGGACTAGCGGGGCTAACGAACACCGGGGAGCTGTTTTTT.

The chain links TRBV7-3 to TRBJ1-1, with 7 bases matching TRBD1. Losses at the gene ends were 8 bases for V and 2 bases for J; bases not matched to a gene: 5. The V gene's germline CDR1 is SGHTA and CDR2 FQGTGA. The CDR3 extends over 13 amino acids. The CDR3 sequence: CASGQDYNTEAFF. CDR3 coding DNA: TGTGCCAGCGGACAGGACTATAACACTGAAGCTTTCTTT.

This chain connects TRBV5-6 to TRBJ2-3, with 11 bases lining up with TRBD2. Unmatched junction bases numbered 5, after V lost 4 bases and J lost 4 bases. The CDR3 runs 15 residues. CDR1 and CDR2 (germline): SGHDT, YYEEEE. CDR3 in DNA: TGTGCCAGCAGCCCTAGCGGGAGGTCGCCAGATACGCAGTATTTT. Its translation: CASSPSGRSPDTQYF.

The chain employs TRBV19 and TRBJ1-1; D gene uncertain. Trimming took 7 bases from V and 1 from J, leaving 13 bases between them. The CDR3 runs to 14 residues. The germline CDR1 and CDR2 sequences are LNHDA and SQIVND (reference sequence). CDR3 DNA: TGTGCCAGTAAACGGGGAGGTAGGAACACTGAAGCTTTCTTT. It yields the protein CASKRGGRNTEAFF.

J is TRBJ1-5 and V is TRBV6-1; D uncertain. CDR1 MNHNS and CDR2 SASEGT come from the germline V gene. There are 15 residues in the CDR3. V was pared by 7 bases and J by 5 bases, with 18 bases between. The CDR3 protein is CASIGGSISDQPQHF. CDR3 nucleotide sequence: TGTGCCAGCATTGGCGGGTCCATCAGCGATCAGCCCCAGCATTTT.

This chain connects TRBV7-2 to TRBJ2-5, with D tentatively TRBD1 (6 bases). The V end was cut by 5 bases, the J end by 5 bases, with 18 bases between. This CDR3 has 15 residues. Germline CDR1 is SGHTA and CDR2 is FQGNSA. The CDR3 nucleotides are TGTGCCAGCAGCCCCAGGGACGATAGGGGGGAGACCCAGTACTTC. Translated, it gives CASSPRDDRGETQYF.

The chain links TRBV6-5 to TRBJ1-2; possibly TRBD1 for D (5 bases). The CDR3 runs 13 residues. Per the germline V gene, CDR1 is MNHEY and CDR2 is SVGAGI. The V end lost 7 bases, the J end lost 8 bases, and 17 bases lay between the germline ends. The CDR3: CASKPTGLRGYTF. CDR3 bases: TGTGCCAGCAAACCTACAGGCCTCCGGGGCTACACCTTC.

Here the CDR3 reads CASSLKGTWTLPYNEQFF. CDR3 DNA: TGTGCCAGCAGCTTGAAGGGCACCTGGACTCTTCCCTACAATGAGCAGTTCTTC. The chain recombines TRBV7-9 with TRBJ2-1, with D possibly TRBD2 on 5 matching bases. The CDR3 has 18 amino acids. V lost 3 bases to trimming and J lost 2 bases, with 20 bases between them. Germline lookup yields CDR1 SEHNR and CDR2 FQNEAQ (reference sequence).

The genes are TRBV27 and TRBJ1-4; D gene unclear. This CDR3 comprises 16 residues. Germline V CDR1 and CDR2: MNHEY, SMNVEV (reference sequence). V gave up 4 bases and J gave up 3 bases, with 15 bases separating them. The CDR3: CASSSTDSAPNEKLFF. CDR3 bases: TGTGCCAGCAGTTCAACTGACTCGGCCCCTAATGAAAAACTGTTTTTT.

Of note for this clone: The junction and the germline gene differ at one end; a read error may be behind it. The CDR3 sequence: CACRQGTSHYNEQFF. In DNA form, the CDR3 reads TGCGCCTGCAGACAGGGAACGTCTCATTACAATGAGCAGTTCTTC. The genes are TRBV5-1 and TRBJ2-1, with TRBD1 matching over 7 bases. The CDR3 spans 15 residues. Per the germline V gene, CDR1 is SGHRS and CDR2 is YFSETQ.

The chain uses TRBV27 and TRBJ1-2; D may be TRBD1 (6 bases). Germline CDR1 is MNHEY and CDR2 is SMNVEV (reference sequence). There are 14 residues in the CDR3. V lost 0 bases, J lost 6 bases, and 11 bases lay in between. CDR3: CASSLSLQGDGYTF. DNA for the CDR3: TGTGCCAGCAGTTTATCGTTACAGGGTGATGGCTACACCTTC.

Note on this clone: Mismatch with germline at one junction end may stem from a read error. The rearrangement links TRBV7-7 to TRBJ2-2; D is possibly TRBD2 (5 bases). Germline CDR1 SSHAT, CDR2 FNYEAQ (reference sequence). The CDR3 runs to 16 residues. CDR3 in DNA: TGTGCTAGCAGCCCCGAGGGCGGGCTGAACACCGGGGAGCTGTTTTTT. Protein: CASSPEGGLNTGELFF.

On this clone: A much more abundant neighbour one base away suggests this may be a read error. The chain recombines TRBV9 with TRBJ1-1, with 9 bases fitting TRBD1. The germline gives CDR1 SGDLS, CDR2 YYNGEE. J lost 1 base, V lost 4 bases, and 2 bases had no gene match. CDR3 length: 14 residues. CDR3 bases: TGTGCCAGCAGCTGGGGACAGGGGAACACTGAAGCTTTCTTT. Translated: CASSWGQGNTEAFF.